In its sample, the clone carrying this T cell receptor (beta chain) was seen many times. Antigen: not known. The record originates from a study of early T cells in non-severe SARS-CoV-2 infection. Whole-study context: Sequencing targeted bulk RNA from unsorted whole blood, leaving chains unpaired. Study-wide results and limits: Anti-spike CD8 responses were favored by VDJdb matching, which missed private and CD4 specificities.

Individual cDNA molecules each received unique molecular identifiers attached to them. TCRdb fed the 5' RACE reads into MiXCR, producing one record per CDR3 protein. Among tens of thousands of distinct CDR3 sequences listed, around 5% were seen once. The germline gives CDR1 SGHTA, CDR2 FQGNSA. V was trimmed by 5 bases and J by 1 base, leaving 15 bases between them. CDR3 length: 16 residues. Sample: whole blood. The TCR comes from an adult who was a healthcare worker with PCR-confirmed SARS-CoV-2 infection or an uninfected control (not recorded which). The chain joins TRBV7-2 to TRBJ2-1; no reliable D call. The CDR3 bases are TGTGCCAGCAGCCCCCCCGGAGTGGGGTCCTACAATGAGCAGTTCTTC. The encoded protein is CASSPPGVGSYNEQFF.